This T cell receptor beta chain originates from a study of OX40 agonist ivuxolimab in advanced cancers. In the study overall: Prior anti-PD-1, anti-PD-L1 or anti-CTLA-4 therapy did not bar entry, and about 40% had some. Of the patients, three showed partial responses, one with hepatocellular carcinoma and two with cutaneous melanoma.

Sequencing used immunoSEQ multiplex PCR; TCRdb keeps in-frame clones, though not all of them. The sample records tens of thousands of clones, nearly 85% being singletons. Germline V gives CDR1 SGHRS, CDR2 YFSETQ. V was cut by 4 bases and J by 3 bases, with 9 bases left in between. The CDR3 runs to 13 residues. V gene TRBV5-1 combines with J gene TRBJ2-3; D is unclear. This TCR was recovered from an adult with an advanced solid tumor such as melanoma, head and neck, liver or kidney cancer. Specimen: CD4+ or CD8+ T cells sorted from blood, collected in a trial of the OX40 agonist ivuxolimab. CDR3 residues: CASSGQGTDTQYF. The DNA of the CDR3 is TGCGCCAGCAGCGGTCAAGGGACAGATACGCAGTATTTT. Looking up the rest from reference TRBV5-1 and TRBJ2-3 gives the full variable domain: KAGVTQTPRYLIKTRGQQVTLSCSPISGHRSVSWYQQTPGQGLQFLFEYFSETQRNKGNFPGRFSGRQFSNSRSEMNVSTLELGDSALYLCASSGQGTDTQYFGPGTRLTVL.